These 5 T cell receptor beta chains were sequenced from one sample in a study of siplizumab effects on memory and regulatory T cells. The repertoire was sequenced with immunoSEQ multiplex PCR; TCRdb's copy has only in-frame clones and lacks some. The sample includes more than 85,000 clones, more than 85% of them seen just once. Sequencing was carried out using CD4+ T cells sorted from blood. Receptor source: a human donor in good health. Some clones in this sample may be carry-over from other donors' samples.

The chain links TRBV5-6 to TRBJ1-1; 7 positions agree with TRBD1. Per germline, CDR1 SGHDT and CDR2 YYEEEE. V was clipped by 3 bases and J by 0 bases; unmatched bases: 5. The CDR3 is 15 amino acids. The CDR3 loop reads CASSWGQLMNTEAFF. The CDR3 DNA follows: TGTGCCAGCAGCTGGGGACAGCTTATGAACACTGAAGCTTTCTTT.

This chain joins TRBV6-5 and TRBJ2-1, with 8 positions matching TRBD1. This CDR3 is built from 13 residues. J lost 7 bases, V lost 10 bases, and 9 bases had no gene match. CDR1 is MNHEY, CDR2 SVGAGI, per germline. The chain's CDR3 is CAIQGQGKNEQFF. In DNA, the CDR3 is TGTGCCATCCAAGGACAGGGTAAAAATGAGCAGTTCTTC.

This chain joins TRBV9 and TRBJ2-1, with 7 bases aligning to TRBD2. With V trimmed by 3 bases and J by 4 bases, 1 base remained unmatched. Germline-derived CDR1 and CDR2 are SGDLS and YYNGEE. This CDR3 region has 13 residues. The DNA of the CDR3 is TGTGCCAGCAGCGGGGAGGGGTACAATGAGCAGTTCTTC. Residues: CASSGEGYNEQFF.

The V call is TRBV7-3, the J call TRBJ2-5; D call uncertain. CDR3 size: 13 residues. Per germline, CDR1 SGHTA and CDR2 FQGTGA. V lost 5 bases, J lost 5 bases, and 12 bases lay in between. The CDR3: CASSRSPEETQYF. Here the CDR3 DNA reads TGTGCCAGCAGCCGGTCCCCCGAGGAGACCCAGTACTTC.

The chain couples TRBV27 to TRBJ2-7; TRBD1 aligns across 8 bases. The CDR3 runs to 16 residues. V gave up 2 bases and J gave up 3 bases; unmatched junction bases: 9. CDR1 is MNHEY, CDR2 SMNVEV, per germline (reference sequence). CDR3 coding DNA: TGTGCCAGCAGTTTAGGGGCCGGGACAGGCCTCTACGAGCAGTACTTC. As protein: CASSLGAGTGLYEQYF.